The rows below give T cell receptor beta chains drawn from one sample of a study of persistence of HIV-infected CD4 T cells. TCRdb's table, derived via immunoSEQ multiplex PCR, lists solely in-frame clones and lacks some. The sample contains tens of thousands of clones, less than 85% of which appear only once. No antigen is known for these receptors. The specimen comprised CD4+ T cells sorted from PBMCs after roughly 18-hour stimulation, sampled from a patient who received antiretroviral therapy. These receptors all come from an adult man with HIV who was CMV-seropositive. The CDR3 runs from the conserved cysteine through the conserved F or W. The D gene is left open where the match is weak. Size values are once, few and many counts, or a class for expanded clones, and some rows have none.

d_gene	abundance	v_gene	j_gene	CDR3nt	CDR3aa
NA	NA	TRBV4-1	TRBJ2-2	TGCGCCAGCAGCCAAGATAGGATTAACACCGGGGAGCTGTTTTTT	CASSQDRINTGELFF
NA	NA	TRBV27	TRBJ1-2	TGTGCCAGCAGTCCGAGGGGGGGCGGCTACACCTTC	CASSPRGGGYTF
TRBD1	NA	TRBV6-2/TRBV6-3	TRBJ1-5	TGTGCCAGCAGTTACTCTTCGAGGGGGCGCTTTCAGCCCCAGCATTTT	CASSYSSRGRFQPQHF
NA	NA	TRBV2	TRBJ2-2	TGTGCCAGCAGTGAATGGACGGGGCCCACCGGGGAGCTGTTTTTT	CASSEWTGPTGELFF
NA	NA	TRBV19	TRBJ1-6	TGTGCCAGTAGTATACACGCCAGGTTGGATTCACCCCTCCACTTT	CASSIHARLDSPLHF
NA	NA	TRBV29-1	TRBJ1-4	TGCAGCGTTGAAGATCTAGGGGAAAAACTGTTTTTT	CSVEDLGEKLFF
NA	NA	TRBV2	TRBJ2-2	TGTGCCAGCAGTGAGAGGATGAACACCGGGGAGCTGTTTTTT	CASSERMNTGELFF
NA	NA	TRBV4-1	TRBJ1-5	TGCGCCAGCAGCTCGGCGGGGGGGAGCAATCAGCCCCAGCATTTT	CASSSAGGSNQPQHF
TRBD1	few	TRBV5-8	TRBJ1-5	TGTGCCAGCAGCTCCGGGACAGGAGCCAACTTAGATCAGCCCCAGCATTTT	CASSSGTGANLDQPQHF
TRBD1	few	TRBV4-1	TRBJ1-1	TGCGCCAGCAGCCAACACAGGGGGCGCTTAAGAAAAATGAACACTGAAGCTTTCTTT	CASSQHRGRLRKMNTEAFF
TRBD2	NA	TRBV4-1	TRBJ2-3	TGCGCCAGCAGCCAAGCTGTGGCTAGCGGGAGCACAGATACGCAGTATTTT	CASSQAVASGSTDTQYF
TRBD2	NA	TRBV3-1/TRBV3-2	TRBJ2-2	TGTGCCAGCAGCCAAGACTTTAGGGCTAGCGGTAACCGGGGGCTGTTTTTT	CASSQDFRASGNRGLFF
NA	few	TRBV3-1/TRBV3-2	TRBJ1-1	TGTGCCAGCAGCCTAGGAAGCACTGAAGCTTTCTTT	CASSLGSTEAFF
NA	NA	TRBV7-9	TRBJ2-3	TGTGCCAGCAGCTTTCCGCCGGGGGCAGATACGCAGTATTTT	CASSFPPGADTQYF
NA	NA	TRBV7-9	TRBJ2-1	TGTGCCAGCAGCTTAAGATCTGGGAGCGAGCAGTTCTTC	CASSLRSGSEQFF
NA	NA	TRBV12-3/TRBV12-4	TRBJ2-2	TGTGCCAGCAGTTTACGAGTCTCCGGGGAGCTGTTTTTT	CASSLRVSGELFF
TRBD1	NA	TRBV4-1	TRBJ2-3	TGCGCCAGCAGCCTTTCTGAAGGGGGCAGGACAGATACGCAGTATTTT	CASSLSEGGRTDTQYF
NA	once	TRBV19	TRBJ1-2	TGTGCCAGTAGTAGGGACGCAATATTTCTTAACTATGGCTACACCTTC	CASSRDAIFLNYGYTF
NA	NA	TRBV6-2/TRBV6-3	TRBJ1-2	TGTGCCAGCAGTTCCGGACCCGGTGTGGGCTACACCTTC	CASSSGPGVGYTF
NA	NA	TRBV3-1/TRBV3-2	TRBJ2-7	TGTGCCAGCAGCCTTCGTCGGGGCCACGAGCAGTACTTC	CASSLRRGHEQYF
NA	NA	TRBV7-6	TRBJ2-3	TGTGCCAGCAGCCAGCAACCCGGCACAGATACGCAGTATTTT	CASSQQPGTDTQYF
NA	NA	TRBV19	TRBJ1-1	TGTGCCAGTACAAATCAGGGGTCGCGGACTGAAGCTTTCTTT	CASTNQGSRTEAFF
NA	NA	TRBV5-1	TRBJ1-2	TGCGCCAGCAGCTTGGAGGGCACGGGTGGCTACACCTTC	CASSLEGTGGYTF
TRBD2	NA	TRBV24-1	TRBJ2-1	TGTGCCACCAGTGATCCGCGGATAAAAGCGGGGGGCCGTGTGGATGAGCAGTTCTTC	CATSDPRIKAGGRVDEQFF
NA	NA	TRBV14	TRBJ2-3	TGTGCCAGCAGCCAAGAGCTGGGGGTGCATCATACGCAGTATTTT	CASSQELGVHHTQYF
NA	NA	TRBV19	TRBJ2-3	TGTGCCAGTAGTTTCACAGAGACGACGCAGTATTTT	CASSFTETTQYF
TRBD2	NA	TRBV5-1	TRBJ2-7	TGCGCCAGCAGCTTGGAGGGAGGGGTACGAGAGCAGTACTTC	CASSLEGGVREQYF
NA	NA	TRBV27	TRBJ2-2	TGTGCCAGCAGTTTATCCCCGCCTCCGAACACCGGGGAGCTGTTTTTT	CASSLSPPPNTGELFF
TRBD1	once	TRBV24-1	TRBJ1-2	TGTGCCACCAGTGATTTTCGACAGGGAGGGGGCTACACCTTC	CATSDFRQGGGYTF
NA	few	TRBV12-3/TRBV12-4	TRBJ1-1	TGTGCCAGCAAAGTTAGACGGAACACTGAAGCTTTCTTT	CASKVRRNTEAFF
NA	NA	TRBV19	TRBJ2-1	TGTGCCAGTAGTCTACGACAGGCCTACAATGAGCAGTTCTTC	CASSLRQAYNEQFF
NA	NA	TRBV29-1	TRBJ2-3	TGCAGCGTTGCGGCACAGGGAACAGATACGCAGTATTTT	CSVAAQGTDTQYF
NA	NA	TRBV14	TRBJ1-4	TGTGCCAGCAGAAAGGGGCTCGGGGCTAATGAAAAACTGTTTTTT	CASRKGLGANEKLFF
NA	once	TRBV5-6	TRBJ1-1	TGTGCCAGCAGCTTATCCAGACGGGGCACTGAAGCTTTCTTT	CASSLSRRGTEAFF
NA	NA	TRBV4-2	TRBJ2-1	TGTGCCAGCAGCCTGGACAGATTCTCCTACAATGAGCAGTTCTTC	CASSLDRFSYNEQFF
NA	few	TRBV6-1	TRBJ2-2	TGTGCCAGCAGTGAAGCCGGCCTCACCGGGGAGCTGTTTTTT	CASSEAGLTGELFF
NA	once	TRBV5-8	TRBJ1-1	TGTGCCAGCAGCTTGAGGGGAATCGGCAACACTGAAGCTTTCTTT	CASSLRGIGNTEAFF
NA	NA	TRBV18	TRBJ2-3	TGTGCCAGCTCGCCGACTAGGGGAACAGATACGCAGTATTTT	CASSPTRGTDTQYF
TRBD1	once	TRBV3-1/TRBV3-2	TRBJ2-7	TGTGCCAGCAGCCTACGACAGGGGTACGAGCAGTACTTC	CASSLRQGYEQYF
NA	NA	TRBV27	TRBJ2-7	TGTGCCAGCAGCCCATATGGGACCCCTCCGCCGGAGCAGTACTTC	CASSPYGTPPPEQYF
NA	NA	TRBV10-3	TRBJ2-1	TGTGCCATCAGTGGCAGGGACAATACCTACAATGAGCAGTTCTTC	CAISGRDNTYNEQFF
NA	NA	TRBV24-1	TRBJ1-6	TGTGCCACCAACGACGGTCATAATTCACCCCTCCACTTT	CATNDGHNSPLHF
NA	NA	TRBV5-4	TRBJ2-7	TGTGCCAGCAGCTTCGACAGCTCCTACGAGCAGTACTTC	CASSFDSSYEQYF
NA	NA	TRBV3-1/TRBV3-2	TRBJ2-5	TGTGCCAGCAGCCAAGACGGGGGCCAGACCCAGTACTTC	CASSQDGGQTQYF
NA	few	TRBV2	TRBJ1-3	TGTGCCAGCAGTGTAGAGAGCCTTACCTCTGGAAACACCATATATTTT	CASSVESLTSGNTIYF
TRBD2	NA	TRBV2	TRBJ2-3	TGTGCCAGCGGGTCCCGCGGGGGGCGGGAAAGTACGCAGTATTTT	CASGSRGGRESTQYF
TRBD1	NA	TRBV7-9	TRBJ1-3	TGTGCCAGCAGCCCCTCACCCGGGGACAGGGGATGGAGAAACACCATATATTTT	CASSPSPGDRGWRNTIYF
TRBD1	NA	TRBV5-1	TRBJ2-5	TGCGCCAGCAGCCCCAGCTACAGGGGACGAGAGACCCAGTACTTC	CASSPSYRGRETQYF
NA	NA	TRBV20-1	TRBJ2-7	TGCAGTGCTAGAGATGATCACGAGCAGTACTTC	CSARDDHEQYF
NA	NA	TRBV5-1	TRBJ1-4	TGCGCCAGCAGCATACAGGGAAGCACTAATGAAAAACTGTTTTTT	CASSIQGSTNEKLFF
NA	NA	TRBV6-5	TRBJ2-2	TGTGCCAGCTGGCGGGACATCTACACCGGGGAGCTGTTTTTT	CASWRDIYTGELFF
NA	NA	TRBV3-1/TRBV3-2	TRBJ2-3	TGTGCCAGCAGCCAAATGAGGGGAGGCACAGATACGCAGTATTTT	CASSQMRGGTDTQYF
NA	once	TRBV11-3	TRBJ2-1	TGTGCCAGCAGCTTAGGGGGTTACTACAATGAGCAGTTCTTC	CASSLGGYYNEQFF
TRBD1	NA	TRBV5-8	TRBJ2-5	TGTGCCAGCAGCTTGGGGACAGGGGCGCAAGAGACCCAGTACTTC	CASSLGTGAQETQYF
NA	NA	TRBV27	TRBJ2-7	TGTGCCAGCAGCCAAAAACCCGCGGGGCAGACGCAGTACTTC	CASSQKPAGQTQYF